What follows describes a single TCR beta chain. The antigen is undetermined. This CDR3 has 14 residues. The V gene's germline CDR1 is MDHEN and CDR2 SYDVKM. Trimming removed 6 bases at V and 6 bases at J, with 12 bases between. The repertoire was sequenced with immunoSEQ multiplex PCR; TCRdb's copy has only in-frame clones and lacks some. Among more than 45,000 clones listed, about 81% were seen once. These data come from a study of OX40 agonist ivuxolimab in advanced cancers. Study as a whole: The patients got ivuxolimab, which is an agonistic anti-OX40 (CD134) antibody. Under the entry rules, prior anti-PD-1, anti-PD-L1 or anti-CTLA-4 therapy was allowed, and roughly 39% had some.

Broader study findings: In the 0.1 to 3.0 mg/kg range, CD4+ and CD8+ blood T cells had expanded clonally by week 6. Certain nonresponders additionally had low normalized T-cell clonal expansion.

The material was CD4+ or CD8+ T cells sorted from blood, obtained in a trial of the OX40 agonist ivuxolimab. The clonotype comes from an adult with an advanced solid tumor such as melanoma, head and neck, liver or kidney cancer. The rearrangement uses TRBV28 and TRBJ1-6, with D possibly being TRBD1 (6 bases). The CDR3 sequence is CASRSQGSNSPLHF. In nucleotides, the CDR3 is TGTGCCAGCAGATCACAGGGTTCTAATTCACCCCTCCACTTT.